This passage covers 11 T cell receptor beta chains from one sample sequenced in a study of CD8+ T cells in alopecia areata (dated by TCRdb to the late 2010s). This sample's time point label indicates: baseline before oral tofacitinib. Library preparation was by the immunoSEQ multiplex PCR assay. To provide template for TCR sequencing, every sample had RNA extracted and reverse transcribed into cDNA. The source is immuneACCESS, and TCRdb retained only in-frame sequences with V and J called. Part of the clones is not carried over; for the studies checked, unresolved V genes explain less than half of this, and the remainder is unexplained. The sample table contains roughly 59,000 clones; only one count was recorded for 45% to 55% of them. Approximately 17% of the sample lies in the top ten. Sequenced here: CD8+ T cells sorted from blood, sampled at week 0. The receptor source for this set is a human donor with alopecia areata.

The chain is built from TRBV6-1 and TRBJ2-2; the D call may be TRBD1 or TRBD2 (5 bases each). Germline V lookup: CDR1 MNHNS, CDR2 SASEGT. The CDR3 is 14 residues long. The ends were cut back, 2 bases at V and 5 bases at J, with 9 bases in the middle. The CDR3 loop reads CASSERGETGELFF. CDR3 coding DNA: TGTGCCAGCAGTGAAAGAGGGGAAACCGGGGAGCTGTTTTTT.

V usage is TRBV29-1 and J usage is TRBJ2-3; a weak D match, TRBD2 (6 bases). The germline V and J ends were trimmed by 4 bases and 6 bases, with 14 bases remaining between them. The CDR3 sequence is 13 residues long. CDR1 and CDR2 from the germline V gene are SQVTM and ANQGSEA. The chain's CDR3 is CSVVGGAGDTQYF. The CDR3 coding sequence is TGCAGCGTTGTGGGCGGGGCGGGGGATACGCAGTATTTT.

This clone was counted at least ten times. The rearrangement joins TRBV6-6 to TRBJ2-5, with D possibly matching TRBD2 (6 bases). CDR1 and CDR2 from the germline V gene are MNHNY and SVGAGI (reference sequence). The CDR3 has 15 residues. The ends were cut back, 0 bases at V and 2 bases at J, with 10 bases in the middle. The CDR3 protein is CASSYSTSWQETQYF. DNA of the CDR3: TGTGCCAGCAGTTACTCGACTAGTTGGCAAGAGACCCAGTACTTC.

This clone turned up a few times. This sequence joins TRBV9 and TRBJ2-2; maybe TRBD1 (5 bases). Germline CDR1 reads SGDLS; CDR2 reads YYNGEE. The CDR3 has 16 residues. The ends were cut back, 4 bases at V and 0 bases at J, with 13 bases in the middle. The CDR3 bases are TGTGCCAGCAGCTTAAGTGGGGCCACGAACACCGGGGAGCTGTTTTTT. Translated: CASSLSGATNTGELFF.

This clone was seen more than once but under ten times. CDR3 bases: TGTGCCAGCAGGTTAATAGCGGGGTCCGACGAGCAGTACTTC. Protein sequence: CASRLIAGSDEQYF. The gene calls are TRBV7-8 and TRBJ2-7; 8 bases agree with TRBD2. CDR1 is SGHVS and CDR2 is FQNEAQ in the germline V gene. Trimming removed 6 bases from V and 5 bases from J; junction bases left unmatched: 9. The CDR3 runs 14 residues.

V is TRBV4-1 and J is TRBJ2-7; TRBD2 matches at 12 bases. Unmatched junction bases numbered 5, after V lost 1 base and J lost 4 bases. CDR3 size: 16 residues. Germline V lookup: CDR1 MGHRA, CDR2 YSYEKL. For the CDR3, the DNA is TGCGCCAGCAGCCAAGTCGGGCTAGCGGGAGGGTACGAGCAGTACTTC. Its translation is CASSQVGLAGGYEQYF.

The genes are TRBV27 and TRBJ2-3, with 10 nucleotides matching TRBD2. CDR1 and CDR2 from the germline V gene are MNHEY and SMNVEV (reference sequence). The CDR3 has 15 amino acids. V trimming: 4 bases; J trimming: 5 bases; junction bases outside the gene matches: 6. CDR3 in amino acids: CASSSTSGAGDTQYF. CDR3 in DNA: TGTGCCAGCAGTTCCACTAGCGGGGCCGGAGATACGCAGTATTTT.

This clone has only a few counts. This sequence joins TRBV29-1 and TRBJ2-2; 9 bases align to TRBD1. The V gene end was trimmed by 6 bases and the J gene end by 7 bases; junction bases not matched to a gene: 9. Germline V gene data show CDR1 as SQVTM and CDR2 as ANQGSEA. The CDR3 totals 14 residues. The CDR3 is CSVPGTGFVGELFF. CDR3 bases: TGCAGCGTGCCCGGGACAGGGTTCGTCGGGGAGCTGTTTTTT.

The chain couples TRBV9 to TRBJ2-2; D not resolved. Germline assignment: CDR1 SGDLS and CDR2 YYNGEE. Trimming took off 0 bases at V and 0 bases at J, with 12 bases between the two ends. The CDR3 sequence is 17 residues long. CDR3 bases: TGTGCCAGCAGCGTAGGTGGCAGAGGCGCGAACACCGGGGAGCTGTTTTTT. The encoded protein is CASSVGGRGANTGELFF. The variable domain in full, completed from reference TRBV9 and TRBJ2-2, reads DSGVTQTPKHLITATGQRVTLRCSPRSGDLSVYWYQQSLDQGLQFLIQYYNGEERAKGNILERFSAQQFPDLHSELNLSSLELGDSALYFCASSVGGRGANTGELFFGEGSRLTVL.

This sequence joins TRBV29-1 and TRBJ2-3; weak D call: TRBD2 (6 bases). The ends were cut back, 5 bases at V and 4 bases at J, with 10 bases in the middle. The CDR3 extends over 12 amino acids. From germline, CDR1 is SQVTM and CDR2 ANQGSEA. CDR3 sequence reads: CSVPEGPDTQYF. CDR3 DNA sequence: TGCAGCGTTCCGGAGGGGCCAGATACGCAGTATTTT.

The chain recombines TRBV11-2 with TRBJ2-2, with D possibly matching TRBD1 (5 bases). The germline V gene encodes CDR1 SGHAT and CDR2 FQNNGV. Deletions cut 1 base from V and 5 bases from J, with 8 bases between. The CDR3 sequence is 14 residues long. The CDR3: CASSLGSGTGELFF. Written as DNA, the CDR3 is TGTGCCAGCAGCTTAGGGTCAGGGACCGGGGAGCTGTTTTTT.